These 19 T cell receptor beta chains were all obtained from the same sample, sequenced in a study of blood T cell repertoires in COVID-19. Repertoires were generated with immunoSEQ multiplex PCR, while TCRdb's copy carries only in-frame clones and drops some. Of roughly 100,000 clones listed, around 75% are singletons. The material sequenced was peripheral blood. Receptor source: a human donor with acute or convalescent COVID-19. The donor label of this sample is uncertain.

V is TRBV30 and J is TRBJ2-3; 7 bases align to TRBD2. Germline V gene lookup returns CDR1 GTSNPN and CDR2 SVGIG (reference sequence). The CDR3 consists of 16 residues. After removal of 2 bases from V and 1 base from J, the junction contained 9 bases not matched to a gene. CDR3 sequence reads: CAWSSLGLPGTDTQYF. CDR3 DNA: TGTGCCTGGAGTTCCTTGGGACTACCTGGCACAGATACGCAGTATTTT. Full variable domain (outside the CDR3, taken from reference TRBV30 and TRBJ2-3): SQTIHQWPATLVQPVGSPLSLECTVEGTSNPNLYWYRQAAGRGLQLLFYSVGIGQISSEVPQNLSASRPQDRQFILSSKKLLLSDSGFYLCAWSSLGLPGTDTQYFGPGTRLTVL.

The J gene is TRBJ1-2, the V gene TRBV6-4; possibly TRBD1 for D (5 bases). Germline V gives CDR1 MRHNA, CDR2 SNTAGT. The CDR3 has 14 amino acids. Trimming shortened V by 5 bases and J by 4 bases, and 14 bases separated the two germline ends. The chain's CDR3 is CASSPDWRGYGYTF. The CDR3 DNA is TGTGCCAGCAGTCCCGATTGGAGGGGCTATGGCTACACCTTC.

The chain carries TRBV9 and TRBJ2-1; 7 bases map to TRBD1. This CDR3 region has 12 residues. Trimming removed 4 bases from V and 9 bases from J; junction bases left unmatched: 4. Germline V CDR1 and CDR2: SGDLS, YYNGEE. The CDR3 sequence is CASSLTGSEQFF. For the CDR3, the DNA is TGTGCCAGCAGCTTGACAGGGAGTGAGCAGTTCTTC.

As DNA, the CDR3 is TGTGCCAGCACCCAGCGGGGGGGCCGAGAGACCCAGTACTTC. This gives the protein CASTQRGGRETQYF. The chain combines TRBV3-1 (or the pseudogene TRBV3-2) with TRBJ2-5; 10 bases fit TRBD2. Germline V gene lookup returns CDR1 LGHDT and CDR2 YNNKEL (reference sequence). The ends lost 7 bases at V and 4 bases at J; junction bases unmatched: 6. This CDR3 spans 14 amino acids.

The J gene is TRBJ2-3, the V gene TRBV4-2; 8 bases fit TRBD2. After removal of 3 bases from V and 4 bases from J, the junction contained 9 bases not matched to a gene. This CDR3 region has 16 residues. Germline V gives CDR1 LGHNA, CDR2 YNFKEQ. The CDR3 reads CASSQGTGGLADTQYF. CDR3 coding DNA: TGTGCCAGCAGCCAGGGGACGGGAGGGCTCGCAGATACGCAGTATTTT.

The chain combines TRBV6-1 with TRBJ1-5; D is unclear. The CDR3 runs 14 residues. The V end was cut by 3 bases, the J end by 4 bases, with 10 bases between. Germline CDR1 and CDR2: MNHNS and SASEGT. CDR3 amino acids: CASSDAHHNQPQHF. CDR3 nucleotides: TGTGCCAGCAGTGACGCGCACCATAATCAGCCCCAGCATTTT.

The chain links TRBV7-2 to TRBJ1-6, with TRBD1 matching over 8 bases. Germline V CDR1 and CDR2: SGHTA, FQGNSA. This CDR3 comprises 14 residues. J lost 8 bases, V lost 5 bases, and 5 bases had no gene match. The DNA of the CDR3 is TGTGCCAGCAGCCCAGGGGGCTTTGATTCACCCCTCCACTTT. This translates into CASSPGGFDSPLHF.

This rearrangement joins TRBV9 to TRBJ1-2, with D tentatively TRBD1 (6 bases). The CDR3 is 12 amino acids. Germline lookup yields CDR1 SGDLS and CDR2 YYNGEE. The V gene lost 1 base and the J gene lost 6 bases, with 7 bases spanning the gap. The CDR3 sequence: CASSVNRDGYTF. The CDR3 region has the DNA TGTGCCAGCAGCGTAAACAGGGATGGCTACACCTTC.

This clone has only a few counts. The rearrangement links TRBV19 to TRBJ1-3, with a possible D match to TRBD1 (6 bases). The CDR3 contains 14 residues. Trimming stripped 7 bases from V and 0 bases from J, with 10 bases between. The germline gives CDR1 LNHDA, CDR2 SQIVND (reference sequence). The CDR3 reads CASKDRRSGNTIYF. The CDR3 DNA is TGTGCCAGTAAAGACAGGCGCTCTGGAAACACCATATATTTT.

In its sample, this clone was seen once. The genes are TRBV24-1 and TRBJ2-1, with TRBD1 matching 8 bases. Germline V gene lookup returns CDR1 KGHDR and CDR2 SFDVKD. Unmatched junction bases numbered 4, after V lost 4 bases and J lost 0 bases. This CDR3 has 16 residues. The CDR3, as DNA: TGTGCCACCAGTGAACCTCAGGGGGCCTCCTACAATGAGCAGTTCTTC. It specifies CATSEPQGASYNEQFF.

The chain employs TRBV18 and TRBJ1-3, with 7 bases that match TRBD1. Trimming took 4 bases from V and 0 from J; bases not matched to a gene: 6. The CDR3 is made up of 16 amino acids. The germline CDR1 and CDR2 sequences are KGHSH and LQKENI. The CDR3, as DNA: TGTGCCAGCTCACGTACAGGGGACCTCTCTGGAAACACCATATATTTT. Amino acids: CASSRTGDLSGNTIYF.

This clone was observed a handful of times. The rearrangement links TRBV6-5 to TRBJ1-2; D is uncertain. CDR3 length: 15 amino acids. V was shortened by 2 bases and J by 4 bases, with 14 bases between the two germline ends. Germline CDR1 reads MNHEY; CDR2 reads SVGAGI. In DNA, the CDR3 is TGTGCCAGCAGTTACGCGACACCTGAATCCTATGGCTACACCTTC. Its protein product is CASSYATPESYGYTF.

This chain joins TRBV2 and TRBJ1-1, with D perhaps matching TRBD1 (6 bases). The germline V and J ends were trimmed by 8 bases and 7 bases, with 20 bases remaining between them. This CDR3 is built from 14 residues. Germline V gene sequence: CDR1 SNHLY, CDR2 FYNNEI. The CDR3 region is CASQKTWADSEAFF. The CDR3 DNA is TGTGCCAGCCAAAAAACATGGGCGGACAGTGAAGCTTTCTTT. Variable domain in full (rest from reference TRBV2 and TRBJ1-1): EPEVTQTPSHQVTQMGQEVILRCVPISNHLYFYWYRQILGQKVEFLVSFYNNEISEKSEIFDDQFSVERPDGSNFTLKIRSTKLEDSAMYFCASQKTWADSEAFFGQGTRLTVV.

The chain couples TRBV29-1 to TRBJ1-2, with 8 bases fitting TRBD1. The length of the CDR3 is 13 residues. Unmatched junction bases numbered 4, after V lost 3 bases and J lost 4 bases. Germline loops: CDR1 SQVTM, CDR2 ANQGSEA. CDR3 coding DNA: TGCAGCGTTGAGCTCGACAGGGGCTATGGCTACACCTTC. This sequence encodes CSVELDRGYGYTF.

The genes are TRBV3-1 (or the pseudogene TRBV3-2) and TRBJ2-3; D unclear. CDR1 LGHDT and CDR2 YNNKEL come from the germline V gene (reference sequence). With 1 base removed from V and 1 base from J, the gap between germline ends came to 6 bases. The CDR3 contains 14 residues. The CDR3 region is CASSQGPGTDTQYF. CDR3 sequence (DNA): TGTGCCAGCAGCCAAGGCCCAGGCACAGATACGCAGTATTTT.

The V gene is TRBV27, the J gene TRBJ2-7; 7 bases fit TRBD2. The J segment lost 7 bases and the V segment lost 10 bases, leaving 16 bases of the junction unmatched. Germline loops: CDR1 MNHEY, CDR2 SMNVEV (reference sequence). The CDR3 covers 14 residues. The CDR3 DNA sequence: TGTGCCACCTACCTCGGGGGGAGGGCGGGTGAGCAGTACGTC. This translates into CATYLGGRAGEQYV.

The chain's CDR3 is CASSPEREKLFF. The CDR3, as DNA: TGTGCCAGCTCACCTGAGCGGGAAAAACTGTTTTTT. The chain carries TRBV18 and TRBJ1-4; D is ambiguous. The CDR3 is made up of 12 amino acids. Per germline, CDR1 KGHSH and CDR2 LQKENI. V was clipped by 3 bases and J by 8 bases, with 7 bases between them.

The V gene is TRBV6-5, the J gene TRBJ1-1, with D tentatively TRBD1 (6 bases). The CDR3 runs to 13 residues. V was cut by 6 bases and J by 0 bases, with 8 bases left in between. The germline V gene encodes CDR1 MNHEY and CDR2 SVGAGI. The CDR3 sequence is CASSGQLNTEAFF. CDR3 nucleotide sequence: TGTGCCAGCAGCGGACAGTTGAACACTGAAGCTTTCTTT.

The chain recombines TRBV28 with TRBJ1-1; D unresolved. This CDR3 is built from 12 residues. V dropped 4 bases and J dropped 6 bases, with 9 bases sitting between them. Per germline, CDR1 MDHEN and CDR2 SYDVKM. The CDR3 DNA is TGTGCCAGCAGTTCAGGAAGGCCTGAAGCTTTCTTT. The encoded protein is CASSSGRPEAFF.